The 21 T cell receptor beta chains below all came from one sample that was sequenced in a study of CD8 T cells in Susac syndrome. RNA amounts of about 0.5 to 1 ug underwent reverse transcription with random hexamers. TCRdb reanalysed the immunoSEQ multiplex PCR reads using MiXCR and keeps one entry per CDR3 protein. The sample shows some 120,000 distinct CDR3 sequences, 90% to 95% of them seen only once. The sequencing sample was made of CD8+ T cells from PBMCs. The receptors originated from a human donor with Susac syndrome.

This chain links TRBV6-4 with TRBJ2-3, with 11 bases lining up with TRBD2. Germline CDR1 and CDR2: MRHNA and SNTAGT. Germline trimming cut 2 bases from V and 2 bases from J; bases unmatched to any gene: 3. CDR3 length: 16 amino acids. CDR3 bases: TGTGCCAGCAGTGACGTAGCGGGAGGGTCCACAGATACGCAGTATTTT. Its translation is CASSDVAGGSTDTQYF.

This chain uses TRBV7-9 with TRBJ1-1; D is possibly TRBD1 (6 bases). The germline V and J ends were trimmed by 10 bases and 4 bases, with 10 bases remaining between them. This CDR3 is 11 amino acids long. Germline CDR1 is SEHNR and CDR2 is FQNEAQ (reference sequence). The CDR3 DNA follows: TGTGCCATCGAAGGGGGCACTGAAGCTTTCTTT. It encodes CAIEGGTEAFF.

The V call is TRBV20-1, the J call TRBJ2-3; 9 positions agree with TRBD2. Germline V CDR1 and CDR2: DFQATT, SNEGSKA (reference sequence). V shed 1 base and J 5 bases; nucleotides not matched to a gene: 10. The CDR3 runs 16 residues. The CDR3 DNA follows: TGCAGTGCTAGAGGACCCCAGCGGGAGGTTCGAGATACGCAGTATTTT. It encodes CSARGPQREVRDTQYF.

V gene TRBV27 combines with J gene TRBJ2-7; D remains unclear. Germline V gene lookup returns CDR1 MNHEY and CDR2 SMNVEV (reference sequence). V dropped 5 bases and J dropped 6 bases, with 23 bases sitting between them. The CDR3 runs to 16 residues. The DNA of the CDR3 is TGTGCCAGCAGTCCCCCCGTGGGCGTCTCTTCTTCCGAGCAGTACTTC. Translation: CASSPPVGVSSSEQYF.

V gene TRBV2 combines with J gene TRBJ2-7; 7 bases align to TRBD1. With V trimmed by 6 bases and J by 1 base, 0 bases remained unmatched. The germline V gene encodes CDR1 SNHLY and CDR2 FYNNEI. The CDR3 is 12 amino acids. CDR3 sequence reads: CASRGQSYEQYF. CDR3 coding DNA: TGTGCCAGCAGGGGACAGTCCTACGAGCAGTACTTC.

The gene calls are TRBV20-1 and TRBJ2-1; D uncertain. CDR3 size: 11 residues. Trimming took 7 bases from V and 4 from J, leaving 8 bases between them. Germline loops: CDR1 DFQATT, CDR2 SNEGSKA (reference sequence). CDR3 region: CSVPRYNEQFF. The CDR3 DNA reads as TGCAGTGTACCAAGGTACAATGAGCAGTTCTTC.

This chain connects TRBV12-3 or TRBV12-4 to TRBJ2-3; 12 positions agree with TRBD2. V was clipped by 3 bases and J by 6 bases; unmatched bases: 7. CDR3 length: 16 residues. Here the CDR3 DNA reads TGTGCCAGCAGTTTGGGACTAGCGGGCCCACTCGATACGCAGTATTTT. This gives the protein CASSLGLAGPLDTQYF.

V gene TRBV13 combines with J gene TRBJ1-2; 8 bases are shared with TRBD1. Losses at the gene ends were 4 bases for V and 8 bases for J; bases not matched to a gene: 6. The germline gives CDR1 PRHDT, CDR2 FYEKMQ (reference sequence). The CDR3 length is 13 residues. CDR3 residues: CASSSGQGSGYTF. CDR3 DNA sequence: TGTGCCAGCAGCTCAGGACAGGGCAGCGGCTACACCTTC.

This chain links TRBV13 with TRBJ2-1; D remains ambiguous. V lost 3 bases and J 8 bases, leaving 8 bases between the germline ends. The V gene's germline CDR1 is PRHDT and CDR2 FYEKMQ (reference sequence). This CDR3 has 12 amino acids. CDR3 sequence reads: CASSFVGYEQFF. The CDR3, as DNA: TGTGCCAGCAGCTTTGTGGGCTATGAGCAGTTCTTC.

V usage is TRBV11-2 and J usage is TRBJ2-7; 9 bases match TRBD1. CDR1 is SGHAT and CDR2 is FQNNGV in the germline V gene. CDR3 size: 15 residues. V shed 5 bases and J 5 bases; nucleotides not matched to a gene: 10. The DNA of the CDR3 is TGTGCCAGCAGCGCTCTTCGACAGGGGGTAGACGAGCAGTACTTC. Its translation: CASSALRQGVDEQYF.

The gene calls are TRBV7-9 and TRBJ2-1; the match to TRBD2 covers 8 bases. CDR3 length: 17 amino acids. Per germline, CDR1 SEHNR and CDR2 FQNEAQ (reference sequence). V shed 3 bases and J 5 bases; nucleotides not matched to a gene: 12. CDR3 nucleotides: TGTGCCAGCAGCTTTCCCGGCGGTAGCGGGACCGACAATGAGCAGTTCTTC. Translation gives CASSFPGGSGTDNEQFF.

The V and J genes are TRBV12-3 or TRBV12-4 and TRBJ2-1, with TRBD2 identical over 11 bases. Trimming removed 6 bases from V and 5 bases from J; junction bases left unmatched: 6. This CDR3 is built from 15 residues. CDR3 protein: CASSPGTSGHNEQFF. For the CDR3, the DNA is TGTGCCAGCAGCCCCGGGACTAGCGGACACAATGAGCAGTTCTTC.

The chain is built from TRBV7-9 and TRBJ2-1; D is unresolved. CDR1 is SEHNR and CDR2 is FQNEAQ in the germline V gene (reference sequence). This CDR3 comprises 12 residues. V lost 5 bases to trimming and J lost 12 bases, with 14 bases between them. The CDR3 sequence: CASSPPSGGQFF. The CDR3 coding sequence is TGTGCCAGCAGCCCCCCCTCGGGTGGGCAGTTCTTC.

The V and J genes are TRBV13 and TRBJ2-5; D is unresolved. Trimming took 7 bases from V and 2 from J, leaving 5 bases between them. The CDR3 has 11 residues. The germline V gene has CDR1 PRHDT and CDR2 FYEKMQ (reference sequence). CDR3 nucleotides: TGTGCCAGCAATATTCAAGAGACCCAGTACTTC. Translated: CASNIQETQYF.

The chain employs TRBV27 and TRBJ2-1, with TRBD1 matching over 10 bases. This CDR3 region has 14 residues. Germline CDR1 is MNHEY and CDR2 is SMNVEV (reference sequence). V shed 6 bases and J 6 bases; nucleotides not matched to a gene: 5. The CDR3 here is CASSGWDRGNEQFF. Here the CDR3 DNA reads TGTGCCAGCAGCGGGTGGGACAGGGGCAATGAGCAGTTCTTC.

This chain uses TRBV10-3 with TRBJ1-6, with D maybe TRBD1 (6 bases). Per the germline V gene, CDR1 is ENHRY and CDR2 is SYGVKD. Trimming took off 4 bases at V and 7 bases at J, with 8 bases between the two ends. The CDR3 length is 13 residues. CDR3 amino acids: CAISGTENSPLHF. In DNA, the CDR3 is TGTGCCATCAGTGGGACAGAAAATTCACCCCTCCACTTT.

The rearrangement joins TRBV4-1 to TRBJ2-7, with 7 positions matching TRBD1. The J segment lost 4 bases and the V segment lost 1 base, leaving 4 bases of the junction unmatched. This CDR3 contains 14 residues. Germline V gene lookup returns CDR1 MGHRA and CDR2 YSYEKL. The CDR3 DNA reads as TGCGCCAGCAGCCAAGGACAGGGAATGTACGAGCAGTACTTC. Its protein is CASSQGQGMYEQYF.

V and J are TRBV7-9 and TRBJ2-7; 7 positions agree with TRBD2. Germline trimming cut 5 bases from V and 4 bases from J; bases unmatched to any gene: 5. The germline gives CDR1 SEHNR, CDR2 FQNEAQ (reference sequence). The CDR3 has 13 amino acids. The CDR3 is CASSTRLAYEQYF. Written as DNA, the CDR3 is TGTGCCAGCAGCACCCGACTAGCTTACGAGCAGTACTTC.

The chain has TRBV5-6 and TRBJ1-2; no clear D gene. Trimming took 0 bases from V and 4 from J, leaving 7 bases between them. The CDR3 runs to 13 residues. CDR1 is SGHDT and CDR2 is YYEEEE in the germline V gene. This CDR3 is CASSLEAAYGYTF. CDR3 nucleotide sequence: TGTGCCAGCAGCTTGGAGGCAGCCTATGGCTACACCTTC.

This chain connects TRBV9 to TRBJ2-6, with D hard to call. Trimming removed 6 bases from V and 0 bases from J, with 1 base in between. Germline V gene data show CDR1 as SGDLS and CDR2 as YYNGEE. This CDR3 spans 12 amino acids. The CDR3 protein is CASNSGANVLTF. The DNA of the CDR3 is TGTGCCAGCAACTCTGGGGCCAACGTCCTGACTTTC.

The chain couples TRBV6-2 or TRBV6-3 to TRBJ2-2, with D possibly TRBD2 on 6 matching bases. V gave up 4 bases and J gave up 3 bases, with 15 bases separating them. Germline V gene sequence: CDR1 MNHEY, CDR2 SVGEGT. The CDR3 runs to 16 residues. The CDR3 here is CASSFLTSLYTGELFF. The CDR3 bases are TGTGCCAGCAGTTTCCTGACTAGTTTGTACACCGGGGAGCTGTTTTTT.